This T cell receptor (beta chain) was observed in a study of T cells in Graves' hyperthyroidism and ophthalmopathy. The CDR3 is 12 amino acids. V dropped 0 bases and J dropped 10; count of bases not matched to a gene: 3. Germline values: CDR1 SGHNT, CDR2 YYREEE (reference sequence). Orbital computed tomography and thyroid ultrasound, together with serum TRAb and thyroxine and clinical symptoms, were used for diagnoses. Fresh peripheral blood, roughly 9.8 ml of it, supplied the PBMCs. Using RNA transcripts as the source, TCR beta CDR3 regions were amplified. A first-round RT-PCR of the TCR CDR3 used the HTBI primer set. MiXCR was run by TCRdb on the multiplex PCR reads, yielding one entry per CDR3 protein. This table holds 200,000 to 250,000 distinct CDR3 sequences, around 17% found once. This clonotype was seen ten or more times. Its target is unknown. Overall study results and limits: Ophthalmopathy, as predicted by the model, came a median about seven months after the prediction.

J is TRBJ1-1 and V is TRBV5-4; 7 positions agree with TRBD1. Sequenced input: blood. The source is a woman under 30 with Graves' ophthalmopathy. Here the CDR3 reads CASSLVGGTAFF. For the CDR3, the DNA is TGTGCCAGCAGCTTGGTAGGGGGCACAGCTTTCTTT.